Listed here are 5 T cell receptor beta chains from one sample, sequenced in a study of breast tumors, draining lymph nodes, adjacent tissues. MiXCR was run by TCRdb on the multiplex PCR reads, yielding one entry per CDR3 protein. The data show about 150,000 distinct CDR3 sequences, with 30% to 35% seen just once and about 2.3% held by the top ten. Samples came from axillary lymph nodes draining the breast cancer. Input material: axillary lymph node tissue. The receptors shown here come from a female donor with breast cancer. Some clones in this sample may be carry-over from other donors' samples.

This clonotype was picked up many times. The chain has TRBV5-1 and TRBJ2-5, with D perhaps TRBD2 (6 bases). This CDR3 is 14 amino acids long. V lost 2 bases and J lost 4, with 12 bases in between. CDR1 is SGHRS and CDR2 is YFSETQ in the germline V gene. CDR3 protein: CASSLGLGGETQYF. CDR3 bases: TGCGCCAGCAGCTTAGGACTGGGGGGAGAGACCCAGTACTTC.

This clonotype was seen ten or more times. V and J are TRBV20-1 and TRBJ1-5, with no clear D. Between the trimmed V and J ends, which lost 1 base and 7 bases, there was a span of 14 bases. The CDR3 covers 14 residues. Germline CDR1 and CDR2: DFQATT and SNEGSKA (reference sequence). CDR3 region: CSARALSTGQPQHF. The CDR3 nucleotides read TGCAGTGCTAGAGCATTATCAACGGGACAGCCCCAGCATTTT.

This clonotype showed up many times. The chain uses TRBV11-1 and TRBJ2-1, with D possibly TRBD1 on 6 matching bases. V was clipped by 4 bases and J by 7 bases, with 17 bases between them. CDR1 SGHAT and CDR2 FQDESV come from the germline V gene (reference sequence). The CDR3 runs to 15 residues. The CDR3 loop is CASSSGQRKPNEQFF. The CDR3 nucleotides read TGTGCCAGCAGCTCCGGACAGCGAAAACCAAATGAGCAGTTCTTC.

This clonotype was counted at least ten times. One base away lies a much larger clone, so this may be a sequencing read error. The chain combines TRBV20-1 with TRBJ2-7, with 10 bases that match TRBD1. Germline values: CDR1 DFQATT, CDR2 SNEGSKA (reference sequence). This CDR3 spans 13 amino acids. CDR3 in amino acids: CSARTGGVYAQYF. As DNA, the CDR3 is TGCAGTGCTAGGACAGGGGGCGTGTACGCGCAGTACTTC.

This clonotype was seen ten or more times. This chain links TRBV28 with TRBJ1-2, with D hard to call. Germline V gives CDR1 MDHEN, CDR2 SYDVKM. The CDR3 is 15 residues long. V was clipped by 5 bases and J by 4 bases, with 17 bases between them. CDR3 sequence: CASSLPLLGSYGYTF. CDR3 bases: TGTGCCAGCAGTCTCCCGCTGTTGGGCAGCTATGGCTACACCTTC.